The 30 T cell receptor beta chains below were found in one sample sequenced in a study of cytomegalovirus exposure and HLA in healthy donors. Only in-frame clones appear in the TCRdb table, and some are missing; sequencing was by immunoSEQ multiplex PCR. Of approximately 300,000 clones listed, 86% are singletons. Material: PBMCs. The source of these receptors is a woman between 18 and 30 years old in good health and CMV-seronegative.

CDR3 sequence (DNA): TGTGCCAGCAGCTTGTCCGGGACAGGGAAATATAATGAAAAACTGTTTTTT. Protein: CASSLSGTGKYNEKLFF. The chain couples TRBV5-6 to TRBJ1-4; 9 bases are shared with TRBD1. Germline-derived CDR1 and CDR2 are SGHDT and YYEEEE. The CDR3 runs to 17 residues. V lost 1 base, J lost 4 bases, and 8 bases stayed unmatched.

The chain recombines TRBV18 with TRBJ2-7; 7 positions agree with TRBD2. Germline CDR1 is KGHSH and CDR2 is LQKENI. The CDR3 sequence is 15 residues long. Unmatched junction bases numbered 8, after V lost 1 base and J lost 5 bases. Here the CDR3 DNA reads TGTGCCAGCTCACCACGCGCGGGGGTTAACGACGAGCAGTACTTC. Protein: CASSPRAGVNDEQYF.

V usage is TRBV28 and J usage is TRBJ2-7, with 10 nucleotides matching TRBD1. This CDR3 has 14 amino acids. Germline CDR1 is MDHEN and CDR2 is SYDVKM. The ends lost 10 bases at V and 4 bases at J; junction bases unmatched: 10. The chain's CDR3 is CATHPGQGLYEQYF. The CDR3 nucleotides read TGTGCCACCCATCCGGGACAGGGGTTGTACGAGCAGTACTTC.

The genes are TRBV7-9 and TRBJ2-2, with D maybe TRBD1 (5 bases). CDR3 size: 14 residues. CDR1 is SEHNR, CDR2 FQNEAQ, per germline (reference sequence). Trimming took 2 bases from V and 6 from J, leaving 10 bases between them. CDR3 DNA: TGTGCCAGCAGCTTATGGATGGGGCCCGGGGAGCTGTTTTTT. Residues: CASSLWMGPGELFF.

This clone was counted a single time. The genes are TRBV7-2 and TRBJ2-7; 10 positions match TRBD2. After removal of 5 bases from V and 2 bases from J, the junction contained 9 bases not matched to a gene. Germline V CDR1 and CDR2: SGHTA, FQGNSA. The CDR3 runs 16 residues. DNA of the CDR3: TGTGCCAGCAGCGCGATACCGGGACTAGCGACCTACGAGCAGTACTTC. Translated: CASSAIPGLATYEQYF.

The CDR3 region is CASSLAGGSYEQYF. CDR3 coding DNA: TGTGCCAGCAGTTTAGCGGGAGGCTCCTACGAGCAGTACTTC. The chain links TRBV7-3 to TRBJ2-7, with TRBD2 matching 10 bases. Germline CDR1 reads SGHTA; CDR2 reads FQGTGA. J was trimmed by 0 bases and V by 6 bases; bases with no gene match: 2. The CDR3 has 14 residues.

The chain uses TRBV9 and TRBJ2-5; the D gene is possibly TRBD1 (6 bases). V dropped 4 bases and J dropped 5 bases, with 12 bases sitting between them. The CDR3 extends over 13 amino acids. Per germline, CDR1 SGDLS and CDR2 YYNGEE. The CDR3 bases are TGTGCCAGCAGCCCACAGGGCGGGGAGACCCAGTACTTC. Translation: CASSPQGGETQYF.

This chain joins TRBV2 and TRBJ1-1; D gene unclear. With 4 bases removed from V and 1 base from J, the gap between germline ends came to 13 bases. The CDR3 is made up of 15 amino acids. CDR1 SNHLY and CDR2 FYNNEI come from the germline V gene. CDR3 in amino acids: CASSAETPQNTEAFF. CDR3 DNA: TGTGCCAGCAGTGCAGAAACACCTCAGAACACTGAAGCTTTCTTT.

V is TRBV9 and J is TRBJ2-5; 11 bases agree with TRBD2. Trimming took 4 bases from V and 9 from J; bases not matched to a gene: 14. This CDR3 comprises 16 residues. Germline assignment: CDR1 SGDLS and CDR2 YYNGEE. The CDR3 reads CASSTLGTSGAGAQYF. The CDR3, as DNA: TGTGCCAGCAGCACCCTCGGGACTAGCGGAGCAGGGGCCCAGTACTTC.

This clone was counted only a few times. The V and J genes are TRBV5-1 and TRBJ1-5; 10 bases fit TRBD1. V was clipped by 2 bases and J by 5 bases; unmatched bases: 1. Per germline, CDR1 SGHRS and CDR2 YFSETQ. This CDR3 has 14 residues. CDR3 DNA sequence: TGCGCCAGCAGCTTTGGGACAGGGGATCAGCCCCAGCATTTT. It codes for CASSFGTGDQPQHF.

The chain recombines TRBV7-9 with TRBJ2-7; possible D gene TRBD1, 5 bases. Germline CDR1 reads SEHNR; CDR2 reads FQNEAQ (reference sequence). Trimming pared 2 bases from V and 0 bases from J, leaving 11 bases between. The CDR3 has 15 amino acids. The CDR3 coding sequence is TGTGCCAGCAGCTTACAGGGCGAGAGCTCCTACGAGCAGTACTTC. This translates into CASSLQGESSYEQYF.

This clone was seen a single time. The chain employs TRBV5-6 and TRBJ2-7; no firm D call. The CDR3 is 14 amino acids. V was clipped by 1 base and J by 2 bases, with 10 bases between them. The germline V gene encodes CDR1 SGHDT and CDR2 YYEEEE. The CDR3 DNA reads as TGTGCCAGCAGCTTGATGCAGGCCCCCTACGAGCAGTACTTC. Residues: CASSLMQAPYEQYF.

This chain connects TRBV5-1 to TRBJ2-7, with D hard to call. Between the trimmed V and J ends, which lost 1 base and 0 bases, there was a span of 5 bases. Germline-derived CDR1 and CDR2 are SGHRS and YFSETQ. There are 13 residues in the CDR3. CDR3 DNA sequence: TGCGCCAGCAGCTTGTGGGCCTCCTACGAGCAGTACTTC. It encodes CASSLWASYEQYF.

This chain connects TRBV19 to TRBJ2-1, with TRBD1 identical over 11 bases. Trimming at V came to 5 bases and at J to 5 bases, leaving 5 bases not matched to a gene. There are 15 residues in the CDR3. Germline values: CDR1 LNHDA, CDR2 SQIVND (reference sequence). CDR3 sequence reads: CASSLDRGHHNEQFF. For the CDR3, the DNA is TGTGCCAGTAGTTTGGACAGGGGGCACCACAATGAGCAGTTCTTC. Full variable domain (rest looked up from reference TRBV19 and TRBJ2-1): DGGITQSPKYLFRKEGQNVTLSCEQNLNHDAMYWYRQDPGQGLRLIYYSQIVNDFQKGDIAEGYSVSREKKESFPLTVTSAQKNPTAFYLCASSLDRGHHNEQFFGPGTRLTVL.

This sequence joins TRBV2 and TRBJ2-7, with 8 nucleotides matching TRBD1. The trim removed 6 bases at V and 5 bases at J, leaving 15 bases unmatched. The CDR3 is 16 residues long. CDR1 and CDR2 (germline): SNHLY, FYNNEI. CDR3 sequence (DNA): TGTGCCAGCAGATTCGAGCCCCGGACAGGGCAGGACGAGCAGTACTTC. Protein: CASRFEPRTGQDEQYF.

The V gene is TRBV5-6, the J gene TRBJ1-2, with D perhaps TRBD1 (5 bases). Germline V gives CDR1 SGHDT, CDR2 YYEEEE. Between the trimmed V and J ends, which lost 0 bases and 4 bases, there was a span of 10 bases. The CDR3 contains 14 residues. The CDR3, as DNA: TGTGCCAGCAGCTTGGTGCTGGGGCCCTATGGCTACACCTTC. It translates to CASSLVLGPYGYTF. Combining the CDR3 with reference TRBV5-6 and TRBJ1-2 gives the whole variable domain DAGVTQSPTHLIKTRGQQVTLRCSPKSGHDTVSWYQQALGQGPQFIFQYYEEEERQRGNFPDRFSGHQFPNYSSELNVNALLLGDSALYLCASSLVLGPYGYTFGSGTRLTVV.

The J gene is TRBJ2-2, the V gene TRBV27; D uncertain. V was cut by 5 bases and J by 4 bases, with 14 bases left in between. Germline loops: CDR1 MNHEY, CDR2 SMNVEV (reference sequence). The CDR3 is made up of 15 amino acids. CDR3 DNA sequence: TGTGCCAGCAGTCCCTTTGACTCGTCCACCGGGGAGCTGTTTTTT. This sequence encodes CASSPFDSSTGELFF.

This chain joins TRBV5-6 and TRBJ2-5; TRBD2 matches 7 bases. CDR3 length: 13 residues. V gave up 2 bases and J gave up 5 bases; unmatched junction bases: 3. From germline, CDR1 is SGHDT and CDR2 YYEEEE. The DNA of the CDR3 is TGTGCCAGCAGCTTTGGGGGAGGGGAGACCCAGTACTTC. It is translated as CASSFGGGETQYF. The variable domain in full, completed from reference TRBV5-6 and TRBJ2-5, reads DAGVTQSPTHLIKTRGQQVTLRCSPKSGHDTVSWYQQALGQGPQFIFQYYEEEERQRGNFPDRFSGHQFPNYSSELNVNALLLGDSALYLCASSFGGGETQYFGPGTRLLVL.

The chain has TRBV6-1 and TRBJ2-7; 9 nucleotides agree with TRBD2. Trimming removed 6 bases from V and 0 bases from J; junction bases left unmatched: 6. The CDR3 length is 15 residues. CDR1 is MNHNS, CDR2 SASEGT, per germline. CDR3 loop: CASRATSGSSYEQYF. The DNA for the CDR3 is TGTGCCAGCAGAGCGACTAGCGGCAGCTCCTACGAGCAGTACTTC.

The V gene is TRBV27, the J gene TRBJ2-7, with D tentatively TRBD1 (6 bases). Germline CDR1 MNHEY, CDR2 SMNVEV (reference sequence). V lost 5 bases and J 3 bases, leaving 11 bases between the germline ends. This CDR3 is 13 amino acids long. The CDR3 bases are TGTGCCAGCAGTCTCCGGGACAACTACGAGCAGTACTTC. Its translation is CASSLRDNYEQYF.

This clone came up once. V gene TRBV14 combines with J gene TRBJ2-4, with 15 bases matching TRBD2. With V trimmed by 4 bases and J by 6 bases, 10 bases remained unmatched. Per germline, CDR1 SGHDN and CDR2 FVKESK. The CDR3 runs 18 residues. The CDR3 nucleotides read TGTGCCAGCAGCCCCCGGACTAGCGGGAGGGCCGAGGGAAACATTCAGTACTTC. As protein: CASSPRTSGRAEGNIQYF.

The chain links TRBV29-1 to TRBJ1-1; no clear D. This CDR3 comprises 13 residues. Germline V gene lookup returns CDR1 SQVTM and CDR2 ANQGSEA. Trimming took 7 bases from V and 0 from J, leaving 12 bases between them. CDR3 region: CSGWAGMNTEAFF. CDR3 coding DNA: TGCAGCGGTTGGGCCGGGATGAACACTGAAGCTTTCTTT.

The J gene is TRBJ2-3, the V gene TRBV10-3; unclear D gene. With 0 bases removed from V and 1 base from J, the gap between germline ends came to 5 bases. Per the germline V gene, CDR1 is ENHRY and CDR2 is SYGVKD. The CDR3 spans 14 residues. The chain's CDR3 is CAISESAGTDTQYF. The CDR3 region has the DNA TGTGCCATCAGTGAGTCCGCGGGCACAGATACGCAGTATTTT.

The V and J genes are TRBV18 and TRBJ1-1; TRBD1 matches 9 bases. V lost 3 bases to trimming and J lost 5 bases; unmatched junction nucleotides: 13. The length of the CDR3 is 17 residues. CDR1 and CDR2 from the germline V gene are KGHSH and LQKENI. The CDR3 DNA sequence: TGTGCCAGCTCACCCCAACTGGACAGGGGAGGAGGGACTGAAGCTTTCTTT. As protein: CASSPQLDRGGGTEAFF.

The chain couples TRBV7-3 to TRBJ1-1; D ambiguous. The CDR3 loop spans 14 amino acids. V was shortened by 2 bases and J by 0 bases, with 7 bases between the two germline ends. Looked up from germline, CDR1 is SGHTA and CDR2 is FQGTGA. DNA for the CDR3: TGTGCCAGCAGCTTATCAGGCATGAACACTGAAGCTTTCTTT. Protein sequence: CASSLSGMNTEAFF.

As DNA, the CDR3 is TGTGCCAGCAGTTTATTAGGGACAGTGATGAACACTGAAGCTTTCTTT. This translates into CASSLLGTVMNTEAFF. The rearrangement joins TRBV27 to TRBJ1-1; 7 bases align to TRBD1. The germline CDR1 and CDR2 sequences are MNHEY and SMNVEV (reference sequence). This CDR3 is 16 amino acids long. J lost 0 bases, V lost 1 base, and 5 bases had no gene match.

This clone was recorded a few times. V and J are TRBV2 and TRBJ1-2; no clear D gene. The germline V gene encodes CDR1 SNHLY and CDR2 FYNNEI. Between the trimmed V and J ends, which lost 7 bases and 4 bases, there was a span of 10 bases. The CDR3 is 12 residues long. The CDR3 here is CASITGSYGYTF. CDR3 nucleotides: TGTGCCAGCATTACCGGGAGCTATGGCTACACCTTC.

The CDR3 region is CASSTDREGEKLFF. The CDR3 nucleotides read TGTGCCAGCAGTACGGACAGGGAGGGAGAAAAACTGTTTTTT. V is TRBV28 and J is TRBJ1-4; 8 bases map to TRBD1. The CDR3 covers 14 residues. Per the germline V gene, CDR1 is MDHEN and CDR2 is SYDVKM. Unmatched junction bases numbered 7, after V lost 5 bases and J lost 8 bases.

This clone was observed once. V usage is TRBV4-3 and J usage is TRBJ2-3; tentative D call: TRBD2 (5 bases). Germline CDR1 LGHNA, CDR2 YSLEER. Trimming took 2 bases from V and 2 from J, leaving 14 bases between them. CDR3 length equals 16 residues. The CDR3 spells CASSQMGSGSTDTQYF. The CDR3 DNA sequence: TGCGCCAGCAGCCAAATGGGGAGCGGTTCCACAGATACGCAGTATTTT.

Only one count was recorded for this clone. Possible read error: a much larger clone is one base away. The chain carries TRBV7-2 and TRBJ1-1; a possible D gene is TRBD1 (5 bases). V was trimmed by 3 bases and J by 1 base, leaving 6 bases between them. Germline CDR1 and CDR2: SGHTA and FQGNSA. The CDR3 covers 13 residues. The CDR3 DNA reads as TGTGCCAGCAGCTTGACAGAGAACACTGAAGCTTTCTTT. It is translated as CASSLTENTEAFF.